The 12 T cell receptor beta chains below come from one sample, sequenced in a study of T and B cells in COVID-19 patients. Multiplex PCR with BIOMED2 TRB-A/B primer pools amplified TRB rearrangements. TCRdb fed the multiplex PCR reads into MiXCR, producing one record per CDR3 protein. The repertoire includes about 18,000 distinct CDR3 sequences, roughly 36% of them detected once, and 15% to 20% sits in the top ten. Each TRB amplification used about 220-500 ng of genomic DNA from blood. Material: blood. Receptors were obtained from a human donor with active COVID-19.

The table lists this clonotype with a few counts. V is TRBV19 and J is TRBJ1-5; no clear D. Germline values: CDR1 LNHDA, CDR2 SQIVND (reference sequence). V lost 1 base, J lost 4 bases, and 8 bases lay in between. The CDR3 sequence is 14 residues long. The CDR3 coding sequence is TGTGCCAGTAGTATAGTGGCGGGGAATCAGCCCCAGCATTTT. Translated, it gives CASSIVAGNQPQHF.

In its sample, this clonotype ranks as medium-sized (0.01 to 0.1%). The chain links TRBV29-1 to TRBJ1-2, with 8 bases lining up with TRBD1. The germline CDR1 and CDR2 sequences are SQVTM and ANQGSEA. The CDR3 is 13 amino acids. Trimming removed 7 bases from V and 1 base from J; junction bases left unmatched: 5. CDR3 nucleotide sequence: TGCAGCGCGGACAGGGCCTTTAACTATGGCTACACCTTC. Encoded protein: CSADRAFNYGYTF.

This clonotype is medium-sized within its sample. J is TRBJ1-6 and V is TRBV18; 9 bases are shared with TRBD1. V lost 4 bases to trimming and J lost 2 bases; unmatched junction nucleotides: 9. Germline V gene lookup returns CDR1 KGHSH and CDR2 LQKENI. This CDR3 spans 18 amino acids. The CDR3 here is CASSLQGQGGTYNSPLHF. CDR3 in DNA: TGTGCCAGCTCACTCCAGGGACAGGGAGGTACCTATAATTCACCCCTCCACTTT.

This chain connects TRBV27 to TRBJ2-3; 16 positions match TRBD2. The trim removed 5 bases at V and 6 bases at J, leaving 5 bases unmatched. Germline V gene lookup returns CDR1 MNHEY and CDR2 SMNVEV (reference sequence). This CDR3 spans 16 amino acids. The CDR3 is CASSPGLAGGPDTQYF. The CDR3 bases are TGTGCCAGCAGTCCGGGACTAGCGGGGGGGCCGGATACGCAGTATTTT.

The CDR3 loop reads CASSLGQGVGETQYF. CDR3 DNA: TGTGCCAGCAGCTTGGGACAGGGTGTGGGAGAGACCCAGTACTTC. The chain carries TRBV7-9 and TRBJ2-5; 9 positions agree with TRBD1. Germline CDR1 SEHNR, CDR2 FQNEAQ (reference sequence). Losses at the gene ends were 3 bases for V and 4 bases for J; bases not matched to a gene: 6. The CDR3 runs to 15 residues.

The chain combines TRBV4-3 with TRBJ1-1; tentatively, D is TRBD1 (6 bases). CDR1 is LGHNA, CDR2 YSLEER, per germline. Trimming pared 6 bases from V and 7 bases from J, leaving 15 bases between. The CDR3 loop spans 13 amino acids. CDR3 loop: CASRQTGANEAFF. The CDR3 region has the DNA TGCGCCAGCAGACAGACAGGTGCCAATGAAGCTTTCTTT.

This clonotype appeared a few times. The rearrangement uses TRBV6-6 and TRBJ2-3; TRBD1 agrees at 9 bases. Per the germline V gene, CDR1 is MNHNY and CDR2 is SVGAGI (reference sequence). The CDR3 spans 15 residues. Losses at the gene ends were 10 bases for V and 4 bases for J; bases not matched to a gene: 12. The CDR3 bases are TGTGCCACCCAACGGAAACAGGGGGCATCAGATACGCAGTATTTT. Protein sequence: CATQRKQGASDTQYF.

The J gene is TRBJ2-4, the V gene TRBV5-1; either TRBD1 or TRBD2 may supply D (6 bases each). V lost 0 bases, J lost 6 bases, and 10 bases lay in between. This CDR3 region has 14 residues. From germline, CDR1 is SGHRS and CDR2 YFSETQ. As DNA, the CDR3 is TGCGCCAGCAGCTTGGAGGGGGGCGGAAACATTCAGTACTTC. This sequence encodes CASSLEGGGNIQYF.

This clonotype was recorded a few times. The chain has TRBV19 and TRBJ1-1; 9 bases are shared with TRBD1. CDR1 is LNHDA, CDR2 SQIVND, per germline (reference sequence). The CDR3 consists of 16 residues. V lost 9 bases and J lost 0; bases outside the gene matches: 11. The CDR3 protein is CASLTRGQGLNTEAFF. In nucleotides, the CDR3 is TGTGCCAGCCTAACTCGGGGACAGGGCCTGAACACTGAAGCTTTCTTT.

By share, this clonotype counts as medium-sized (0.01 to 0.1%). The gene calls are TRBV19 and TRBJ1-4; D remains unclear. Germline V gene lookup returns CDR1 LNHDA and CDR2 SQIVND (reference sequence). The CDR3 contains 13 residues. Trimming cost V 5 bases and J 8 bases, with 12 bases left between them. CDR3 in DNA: TGTGCCAGTAGTTCCCGACCAAACGAAAAACTGTTTTTT. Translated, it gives CASSSRPNEKLFF. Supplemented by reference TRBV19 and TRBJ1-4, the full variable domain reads DGGITQSPKYLFRKEGQNVTLSCEQNLNHDAMYWYRQDPGQGLRLIYYSQIVNDFQKGDIAEGYSVSREKKESFPLTVTSAQKNPTAFYLCASSSRPNEKLFFGSGTQLSVL.

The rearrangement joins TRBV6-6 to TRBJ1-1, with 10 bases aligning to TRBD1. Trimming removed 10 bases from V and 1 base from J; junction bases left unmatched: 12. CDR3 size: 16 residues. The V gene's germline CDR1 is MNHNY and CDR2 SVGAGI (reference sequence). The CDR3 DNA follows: TGTGCCACCCGCCGACAGGGGGCGCATGGGAACACTGAAGCTTTCTTT. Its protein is CATRRQGAHGNTEAFF.

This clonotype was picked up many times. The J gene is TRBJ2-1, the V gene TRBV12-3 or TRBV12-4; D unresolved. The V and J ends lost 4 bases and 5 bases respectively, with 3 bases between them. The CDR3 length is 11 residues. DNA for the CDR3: TGTGCCAGCAGTTGGGACAATGAGCAGTTCTTC. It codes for CASSWDNEQFF.